One sample yielded the 9 T cell receptor beta chains listed below, sequenced in a study of cytomegalovirus exposure and HLA in healthy donors. This PCR relied on a set of 60 Vbeta primers and 13 Jbeta primers. Clones were sequenced by immunoSEQ multiplex PCR, and TCRdb holds only the in-frame ones, with some missing. The sample comprises roughly 90,000 clones, 70% to 85% of which are singletons, and around 20% rests with the top ten. Material for sequencing was PBMCs. These receptor sequences come from a man under 40 in good health and CMV-seropositive.

The chain has TRBV9 and TRBJ2-3; 10 nucleotides match TRBD2. Trimming cost V 4 bases and J 4 bases; bases outside gene matches: 3. The CDR3 has 14 residues. The germline V gene encodes CDR1 SGDLS and CDR2 YYNGEE. In DNA, the CDR3 is TGTGCCAGCAGCCCTAGCGGGGGAGCAGATACGCAGTATTTT. It yields the protein CASSPSGGADTQYF.

In DNA form, the CDR3 reads TGTGCCAGCAGGCAGGGGGCCGGGGGCACCGGGGAGCTGTTTTTT. Translated, it gives CASRQGAGGTGELFF. The chain employs TRBV7-9 and TRBJ2-2; 8 bases match TRBD1. The length of the CDR3 is 15 residues. The J segment lost 4 bases and the V segment lost 6 bases, leaving 7 bases of the junction unmatched. Germline V CDR1 and CDR2: SEHNR, FQNEAQ (reference sequence).

The J gene is TRBJ2-2, the V gene TRBV19; 7 bases align to TRBD1. Germline CDR1 is LNHDA and CDR2 is SQIVND (reference sequence). The CDR3 spans 15 residues. The trim removed 6 bases at V and 5 bases at J, leaving 9 bases unmatched. The CDR3 sequence is CASSLGQFRTGELFF. CDR3 nucleotide sequence: TGTGCCAGTAGCCTGGGACAGTTTAGGACCGGGGAGCTGTTTTTT.

This clone was observed a single time. The chain joins TRBV6-5 to TRBJ2-7, with 8 bases that match TRBD1. Germline loops: CDR1 MNHEY, CDR2 SVGAGI. With V trimmed by 6 bases and J by 4 bases, 8 bases remained unmatched. This CDR3 is built from 14 residues. This chain's CDR3 is CASRAGQGTYEQYF. Written as DNA, the CDR3 is TGTGCCAGCAGAGCAGGACAGGGCACATACGAGCAGTACTTC.

This chain uses TRBV7-9 with TRBJ2-1, with 11 bases lining up with TRBD2. The germline CDR1 and CDR2 sequences are SEHNR and FQNEAQ (reference sequence). This CDR3 has 19 residues. The junction had 11 bases not matched to a gene; V was cut back by 4 bases and J by 0 bases. CDR3 region: CASSSPGTSGMSSYNEQFF. CDR3 nucleotides: TGTGCCAGCAGCTCCCCCGGGACTAGCGGTATGAGCTCCTACAATGAGCAGTTCTTC.

The rearrangement uses TRBV19 and TRBJ2-3; 7 nucleotides line up with TRBD2. The CDR3 spans 16 residues. Germline trimming cut 5 bases from V and 2 bases from J; bases unmatched to any gene: 10. Germline CDR1 and CDR2: LNHDA and SQIVND (reference sequence). The CDR3 reads CASSLERDSHTDTQYF. DNA for the CDR3: TGTGCCAGTAGTCTCGAGCGGGACTCCCACACAGATACGCAGTATTTT.

The rearrangement links TRBV5-1 to TRBJ2-5; a possible D gene is TRBD1 (5 bases). With 0 bases removed from V and 4 bases from J, the gap between germline ends came to 10 bases. The germline gives CDR1 SGHRS, CDR2 YFSETQ. The length of the CDR3 is 14 residues. The CDR3: CASSLEGSGETQYF. In DNA, the CDR3 is TGCGCCAGCAGCTTGGAGGGGTCAGGAGAGACCCAGTACTTC.

This clone has only a few counts. This chain uses TRBV7-2 with TRBJ2-6, with D perhaps matching TRBD2 (6 bases). With 3 bases removed from V and 1 base from J, the gap between germline ends came to 7 bases. CDR3 length: 15 residues. Per germline, CDR1 SGHTA and CDR2 FQGNSA. The CDR3 reads CASSLEGSGANVLTF. CDR3 bases: TGTGCCAGCAGCTTGGAGGGGTCTGGGGCCAACGTCCTGACTTTC.

In this sample, this clone turned up once. The junction departs from the called germline gene at one end, perhaps through a read error. At the DNA level, this CDR3 is encoded by other sequences in the same sample as well. The chain recombines TRBV6-5 with TRBJ1-5; no clear D gene. This CDR3 region has 14 residues. Germline values: CDR1 MNHEY, CDR2 SVGAGI. CDR3 loop: CASSYSGGNQPQNF. The DNA of the CDR3 is TGTGCCAGCAGTTACTCGGGAGGTAATCAGCCCCAGAATTTT.